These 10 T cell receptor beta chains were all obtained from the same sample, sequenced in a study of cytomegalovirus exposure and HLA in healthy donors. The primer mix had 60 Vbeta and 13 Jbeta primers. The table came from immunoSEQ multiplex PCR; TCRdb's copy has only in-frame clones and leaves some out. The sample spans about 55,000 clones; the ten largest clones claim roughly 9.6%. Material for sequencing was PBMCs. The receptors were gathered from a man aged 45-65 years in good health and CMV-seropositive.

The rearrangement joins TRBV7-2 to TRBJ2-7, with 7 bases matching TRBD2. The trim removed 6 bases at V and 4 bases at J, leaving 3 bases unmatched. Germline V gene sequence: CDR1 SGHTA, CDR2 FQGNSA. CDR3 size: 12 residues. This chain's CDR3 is CASSIAGYEQYF. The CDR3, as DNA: TGTGCCAGCAGTATAGCGGGTTACGAGCAGTACTTC.

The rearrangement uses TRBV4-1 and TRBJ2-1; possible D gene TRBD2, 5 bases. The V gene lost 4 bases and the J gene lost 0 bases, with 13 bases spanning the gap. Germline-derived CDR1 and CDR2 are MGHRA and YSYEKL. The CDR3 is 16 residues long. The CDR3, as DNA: TGCGCCAGCAGCCCTTTGGACTTAATCTCCTACAATGAGCAGTTCTTC. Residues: CASSPLDLISYNEQFF.

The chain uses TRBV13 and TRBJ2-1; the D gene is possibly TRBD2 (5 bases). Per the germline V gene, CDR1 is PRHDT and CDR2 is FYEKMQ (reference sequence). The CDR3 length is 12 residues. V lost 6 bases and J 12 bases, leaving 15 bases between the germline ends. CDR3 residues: CASRFGDRGQFF. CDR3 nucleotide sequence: TGTGCCAGCAGATTTGGAGACCGGGGGCAGTTCTTC.

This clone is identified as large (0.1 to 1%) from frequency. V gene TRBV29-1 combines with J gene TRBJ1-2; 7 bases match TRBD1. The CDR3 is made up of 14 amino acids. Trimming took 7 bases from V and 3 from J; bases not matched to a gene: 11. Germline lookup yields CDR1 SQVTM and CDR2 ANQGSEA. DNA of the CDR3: TGCAGCGCCCGAACTCGGACAGGCGACTATGGCTACACCTTC. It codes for CSARTRTGDYGYTF.

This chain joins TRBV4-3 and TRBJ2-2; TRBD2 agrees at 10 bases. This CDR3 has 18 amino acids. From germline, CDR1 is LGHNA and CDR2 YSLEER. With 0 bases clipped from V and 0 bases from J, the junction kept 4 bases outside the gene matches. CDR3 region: CASSQERTSGSNTGELFF. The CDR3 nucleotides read TGCGCCAGCAGCCAAGAACGGACTAGCGGTTCGAACACCGGGGAGCTGTTTTTT.

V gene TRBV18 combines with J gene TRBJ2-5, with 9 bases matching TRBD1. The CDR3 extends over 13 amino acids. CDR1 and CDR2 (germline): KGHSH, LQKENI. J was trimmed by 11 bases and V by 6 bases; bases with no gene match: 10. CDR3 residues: CASSDNRDREQYF. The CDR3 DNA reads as TGTGCCAGCTCGGACAACCGGGACAGGGAGCAGTACTTC. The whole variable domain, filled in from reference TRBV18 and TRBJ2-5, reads NAGVMQNPRHLVRRRGQEARLRCSPMKGHSHVYWYRQLPEEGLKFMVYLQKENIIDESGMPKERFSAEFPKEGPSILRIQQVVRGDSAAYFCASSDNRDREQYFGPGTRLLVL.

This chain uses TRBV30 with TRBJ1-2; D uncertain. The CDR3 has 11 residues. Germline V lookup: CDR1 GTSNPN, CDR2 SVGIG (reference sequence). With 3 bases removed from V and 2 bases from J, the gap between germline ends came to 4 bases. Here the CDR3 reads CAWSANYGYTF. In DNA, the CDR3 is TGTGCCTGGAGCGCGAACTATGGCTACACCTTC.

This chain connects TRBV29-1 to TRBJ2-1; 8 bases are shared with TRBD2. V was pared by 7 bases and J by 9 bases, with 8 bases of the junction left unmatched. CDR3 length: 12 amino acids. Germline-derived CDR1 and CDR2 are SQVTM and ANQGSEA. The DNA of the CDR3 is TGCAGCGGGGGGACTAGTGATCGTGAGCAGTTCTTC. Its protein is CSGGTSDREQFF.

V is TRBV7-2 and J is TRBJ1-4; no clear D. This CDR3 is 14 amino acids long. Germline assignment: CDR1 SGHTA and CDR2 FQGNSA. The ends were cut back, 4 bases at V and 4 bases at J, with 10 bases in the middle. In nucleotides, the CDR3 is TGTGCCAGCAGCTCCTCCTCGGGTAATGAAAAACTGTTTTTT. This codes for CASSSSSGNEKLFF.

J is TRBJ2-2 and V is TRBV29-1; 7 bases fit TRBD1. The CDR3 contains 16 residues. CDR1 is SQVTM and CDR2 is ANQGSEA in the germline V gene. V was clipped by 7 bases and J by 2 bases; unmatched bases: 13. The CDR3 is CSAARDRAPNTGELFF. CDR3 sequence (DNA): TGCAGCGCAGCCAGAGACAGGGCCCCAAACACCGGGGAGCTGTTTTTT.